The next 25 T cell receptor beta chains were all read from a single sample in a study of T cell changes during pregnancy in multiple sclerosis. Sequencing used immunoSEQ multiplex PCR; TCRdb keeps in-frame clones, though not all of them. The sample records over 80,000 clones, 90% being singletons. Sequenced material: peripheral blood, taken in the second trimester of pregnancy. The receptors originated from a female donor in good health, enrolled as a control in a pregnancy study.

This clone was recorded a few times. The chain recombines TRBV13 with TRBJ1-6, with D possibly TRBD1 on 5 matching bases. The CDR3 totals 12 residues. Germline V gene data show CDR1 as PRHDT and CDR2 as FYEKMQ (reference sequence). The V end was cut by 2 bases, the J end by 9 bases, with 5 bases between. In nucleotides, the CDR3 is TGTGCCAGCAGCTTAAGGGGTTCACCCCTCCACTTT. Residues: CASSLRGSPLHF.

The V call is TRBV7-7, the J call TRBJ2-1; D remains ambiguous. With 5 bases removed from V and 3 bases from J, the gap between germline ends came to 14 bases. CDR1 is SSHAT and CDR2 is FNYEAQ in the germline V gene (reference sequence). The CDR3 is 15 amino acids. The CDR3 region is CASSPNGALYNEQFF. CDR3 coding DNA: TGTGCCAGCAGCCCGAATGGAGCCCTCTACAATGAGCAGTTCTTC.

The J gene is TRBJ2-7, the V gene TRBV5-1; TRBD1 is a possible D gene (6 bases). V shed 4 bases and J shed 2 bases, with 13 bases lying between them. Germline CDR1 reads SGHRS; CDR2 reads YFSETQ. The length of the CDR3 is 14 residues. This CDR3 is CASSLGPGAYEQYF. CDR3 in DNA: TGCGCCAGCAGCCTGGGTCCAGGGGCCTACGAGCAGTACTTC.

The chain uses TRBV5-4 and TRBJ2-4; 8 bases match TRBD1. Per the germline V gene, CDR1 is SGHNT and CDR2 is YYREEE (reference sequence). The CDR3 contains 14 residues. Losses at the gene ends were 6 bases for V and 2 bases for J; bases not matched to a gene: 4. CDR3 DNA: TGTGCCAGCACCAGACAGGGGACCAAAAACATTCAGTACTTC. Its translation: CASTRQGTKNIQYF.

The gene calls are TRBV15 and TRBJ2-1; D is possibly TRBD2 (5 bases). With 1 base removed from V and 9 bases from J, the gap between germline ends came to 10 bases. Germline CDR1 is LNHNV and CDR2 is YYDKDF (reference sequence). The CDR3 has 13 amino acids. This chain's CDR3 is CATSRVLLGEQFF. CDR3 nucleotides: TGTGCCACCAGCAGAGTGCTACTAGGTGAGCAGTTCTTC.

The chain employs TRBV7-8 and TRBJ2-1; D gene ambiguous. The CDR3 runs to 14 residues. Trimming removed 1 base at V and 3 bases at J, with 7 bases between. Germline CDR1 SGHVS, CDR2 FQNEAQ. The CDR3 region is CASSLVYNYNEQFF. In DNA, the CDR3 is TGTGCCAGCAGCTTAGTATACAACTACAATGAGCAGTTCTTC.

The V call is TRBV7-9, the J call TRBJ1-1; D might be TRBD1 (6 bases). Trimming shortened V by 5 bases and J by 5 bases, and 15 bases separated the two germline ends. Per germline, CDR1 SEHNR and CDR2 FQNEAQ (reference sequence). The CDR3 contains 14 residues. The CDR3 DNA reads TGTGCCAGCAGCCTTCGGACAGAGGGGACTGAAGCTTTCTTT. The encoded protein is CASSLRTEGTEAFF.

V gene TRBV7-8 combines with J gene TRBJ2-1; 15 positions agree with TRBD2. With 5 bases clipped from V and 3 bases from J, the junction kept 17 bases outside the gene matches. This CDR3 spans 21 amino acids. Germline V gene sequence: CDR1 SGHVS, CDR2 FQNEAQ. The CDR3 sequence is CASSQARGLAGGTNYYNEQFF. DNA for the CDR3: TGTGCCAGCAGCCAGGCTCGGGGACTAGCGGGGGGCACGAACTACTACAATGAGCAGTTCTTC.

The rearrangement links TRBV5-6 to TRBJ2-2, with 7 bases matching TRBD1. The CDR3 has 16 amino acids. The germline gives CDR1 SGHDT, CDR2 YYEEEE. Trimming took 0 bases from V and 4 from J; bases not matched to a gene: 6. CDR3 loop: CASSLATGWGTGELFF. Written as DNA, the CDR3 is TGTGCCAGCAGCTTGGCGACAGGGTGGGGCACCGGGGAGCTGTTTTTT.

The chain uses TRBV2 and TRBJ1-5; D is unclear. The germline gives CDR1 SNHLY, CDR2 FYNNEI. The V and J ends lost 1 base and 4 bases respectively, with 8 bases between them. The CDR3 totals 14 residues. The CDR3 DNA sequence: TGTGCCAGCAGTGAAGGTCGAGGTAATCAGCCCCAGCATTTT. Protein: CASSEGRGNQPQHF.

This rearrangement joins TRBV5-1 to TRBJ1-1; D gene uncertain. From germline, CDR1 is SGHRS and CDR2 YFSETQ. This CDR3 spans 16 amino acids. Trimming cost V 4 bases and J 1 base, with 17 bases left between them. The CDR3 spells CASSNGGEYPNTEAFF. CDR3 nucleotide sequence: TGCGCCAGCAGCAATGGCGGGGAATACCCGAACACTGAAGCTTTCTTT.

The chain has TRBV7-2 and TRBJ2-7; 7 bases match TRBD1. The V gene's germline CDR1 is SGHTA and CDR2 FQGNSA. The J segment lost 3 bases and the V segment lost 3 bases, leaving 2 bases of the junction unmatched. The CDR3 consists of 13 residues. CDR3: CASSLTGFYEQYF. Written as DNA, the CDR3 is TGTGCCAGCAGCTTGACAGGGTTCTACGAGCAGTACTTC.

The chain couples TRBV7-9 to TRBJ1-2; D ambiguous. The V end lost 2 bases, the J end lost 4 bases, and 11 bases lay between the germline ends. CDR1 and CDR2 (germline): SEHNR, FQNEAQ (reference sequence). This CDR3 spans 14 amino acids. CDR3 sequence: CASSLQIGTYGYTF. The CDR3 DNA sequence: TGTGCCAGCAGCTTACAGATTGGTACCTATGGCTACACCTTC.

This chain joins TRBV7-9 and TRBJ2-7, with TRBD1 matching over 9 bases. Germline CDR1 SEHNR, CDR2 FQNEAQ (reference sequence). This CDR3 has 15 amino acids. The ends lost 0 bases at V and 4 bases at J; junction bases unmatched: 4. The CDR3 coding sequence is TGTGCCAGCAGCTTAGCGGAGACAGGGGGGTACGAGCAGTACTTC. This translates into CASSLAETGGYEQYF.

This chain uses TRBV7-2 with TRBJ2-2; 9 bases match TRBD1. Germline assignment: CDR1 SGHTA and CDR2 FQGNSA. The CDR3 totals 14 residues. The trim removed 4 bases at V and 4 bases at J, leaving 1 base unmatched. The DNA for the CDR3 is TGTGCCAGCAGCTGGACAGGGGCCACCGGGGAGCTGTTTTTT. Translated: CASSWTGATGELFF.

The rearrangement uses TRBV6-5 and TRBJ2-7, with 8 nucleotides matching TRBD1. CDR1 MNHEY and CDR2 SVGAGI come from the germline V gene. The CDR3 runs 15 residues. The V gene end was trimmed by 2 bases and the J gene end by 6 bases; junction bases not matched to a gene: 9. The chain's CDR3 is CASSYTRDRSAEQYF. CDR3 DNA sequence: TGTGCCAGCAGTTACACCAGGGACAGGTCTGCCGAGCAGTACTTC.

V gene TRBV18 combines with J gene TRBJ2-7, with 10 bases lining up with TRBD1. Germline CDR1 and CDR2: KGHSH and LQKENI. The length of the CDR3 is 15 residues. Trimming at V came to 4 bases and at J to 5 bases, leaving 8 bases not matched to a gene. Written as DNA, the CDR3 is TGTGCCAGCTCACGAACCGGGACAGGGGCGCACGAGCAGTACTTC. Encoded protein: CASSRTGTGAHEQYF. Full variable domain (missing parts from reference TRBV18 and TRBJ2-7): NAGVMQNPRHLVRRRGQEARLRCSPMKGHSHVYWYRQLPEEGLKFMVYLQKENIIDESGMPKERFSAEFPKEGPSILRIQQVVRGDSAAYFCASSRTGTGAHEQYFGPGTRLTVT.

Written as DNA, the CDR3 is TGTGCCAGCAGCTTAGTTCCCACGGAGCTCAACGAGCAGTACTTC. Amino acid sequence: CASSLVPTELNEQYF. This rearrangement joins TRBV7-6 to TRBJ2-7; D gene unclear. The CDR3 length is 15 residues. V lost 1 base and J 5 bases, leaving 15 bases between the germline ends. Germline V gives CDR1 SGHVS, CDR2 FNYEAQ. Variable domain in full (rest from reference TRBV7-6 and TRBJ2-7): GAGVSQSPRYKVTKRGQDVALRCDPISGHVSLYWYRQALGQGPEFLTYFNYEAQQDKSGLPNDRFSAERPEGSISTLTIQRTEQRDSAMYRCASSLVPTELNEQYFGPGTRLTVT.

V is TRBV19 and J is TRBJ1-4, with TRBD1 matching 10 bases. The V segment lost 7 bases and the J segment 3 bases; nucleotides outside the gene matches: 11. Per germline, CDR1 LNHDA and CDR2 SQIVND (reference sequence). The CDR3 is made up of 17 amino acids. The CDR3 region is CASTNDRGRLANEKLFF. The CDR3 bases are TGTGCCAGTACGAATGACAGGGGGCGCCTAGCTAATGAAAAACTGTTTTTT.

The rearrangement uses TRBV5-1 and TRBJ2-7, with D perhaps TRBD1 (5 bases). V was pared by 0 bases and J by 3 bases, with 19 bases between. The CDR3 is 17 residues long. From germline, CDR1 is SGHRS and CDR2 YFSETQ. CDR3 nucleotides: TGCGCCAGCAGCTTGGGGGGCACAGGATCGGCTAGCTACGAGCAGTACTTC. This translates into CASSLGGTGSASYEQYF.

J is TRBJ2-3 and V is TRBV6-1; 10 bases agree with TRBD2. V was clipped by 10 bases and J by 2 bases; unmatched bases: 3. Germline loops: CDR1 MNHNS, CDR2 SASEGT. The CDR3 covers 13 residues. CDR3 amino acids: CATGLADTDTQYF. CDR3 DNA: TGTGCCACCGGACTAGCGGACACAGATACGCAGTATTTT.

The chain links TRBV6-5 to TRBJ2-3; 7 nucleotides align to TRBD2. V was clipped by 4 bases and J by 4 bases; unmatched bases: 11. Germline CDR1 is MNHEY and CDR2 is SVGAGI. This CDR3 is 16 amino acids long. CDR3 in amino acids: CASSSLGRGSADTQYF. The CDR3 DNA reads as TGTGCCAGCAGTTCCCTGGGGCGGGGGAGTGCAGATACGCAGTATTTT.

This clone came up a few times. This sequence joins TRBV28 and TRBJ1-2; no firm D call. CDR3 length: 10 amino acids. V lost 6 bases and J lost 8, with 7 bases in between. Germline CDR1 is MDHEN and CDR2 is SYDVKM. CDR3 coding DNA: TGTGCCAGCAGAAGAGGCGGCTACACCTTC. Translating gives CASRRGGYTF.

The chain has TRBV19 and TRBJ2-1; 8 nucleotides align to TRBD2. Germline lookup yields CDR1 LNHDA and CDR2 SQIVND (reference sequence). The CDR3 contains 15 residues. V was pared by 7 bases and J by 4 bases, with 9 bases of the junction left unmatched. CDR3 loop: CASTSGTRPYNEQFF. In DNA form, the CDR3 reads TGTGCCAGTACCTCCGGGACTAGGCCTTACAATGAGCAGTTCTTC.

This clone appeared a few times. The CDR3 nucleotides are TGTGCCAGCACCCTGGGGGGGTTTGGCAATCAGCCCCAGCATTTT. Its protein is CASTLGGFGNQPQHF. This rearrangement joins TRBV5-5 to TRBJ1-5, with a possible D match to TRBD1 (5 bases). Trimming took 6 bases from V and 2 from J, leaving 15 bases between them. The V gene's germline CDR1 is SGHKS and CDR2 YYEKEE (reference sequence). This CDR3 has 15 amino acids. The full variable domain, rest sourced from reference TRBV5-5 and TRBJ1-5, is DAGVTQSPTHLIKTRGQQVTLRCSPISGHKSVSWYQQVLGQGPQFIFQYYEKEERGRGNFPDRFSARQFPNYSSELNVNALLLGDSALYLCASTLGGFGNQPQHFGDGTRLSIL.